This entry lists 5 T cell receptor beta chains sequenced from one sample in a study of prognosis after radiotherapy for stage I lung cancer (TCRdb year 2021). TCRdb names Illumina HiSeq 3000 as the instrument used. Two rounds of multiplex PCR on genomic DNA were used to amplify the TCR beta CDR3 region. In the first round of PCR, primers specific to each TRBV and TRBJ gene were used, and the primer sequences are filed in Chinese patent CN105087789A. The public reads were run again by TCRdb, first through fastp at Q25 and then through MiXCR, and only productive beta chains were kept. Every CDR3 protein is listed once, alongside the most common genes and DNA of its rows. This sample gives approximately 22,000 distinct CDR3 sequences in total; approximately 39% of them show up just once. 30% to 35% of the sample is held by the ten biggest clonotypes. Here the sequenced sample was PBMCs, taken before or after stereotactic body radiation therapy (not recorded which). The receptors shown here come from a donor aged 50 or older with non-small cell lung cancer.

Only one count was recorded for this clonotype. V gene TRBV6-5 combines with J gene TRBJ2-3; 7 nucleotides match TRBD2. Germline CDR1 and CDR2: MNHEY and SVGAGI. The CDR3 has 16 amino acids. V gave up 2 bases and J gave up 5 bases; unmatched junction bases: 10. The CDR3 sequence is CASSYGAGPGIDTQYF. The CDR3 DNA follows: TGTGCCAGCAGTTACGGAGCGGGACCAGGTATAGATACGCAGTATTTT.

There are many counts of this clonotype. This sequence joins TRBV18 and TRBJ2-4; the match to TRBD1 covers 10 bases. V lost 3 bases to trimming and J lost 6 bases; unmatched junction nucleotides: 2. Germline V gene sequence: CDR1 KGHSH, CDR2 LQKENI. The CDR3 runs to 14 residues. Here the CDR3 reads CASSPRDRGNIQYF. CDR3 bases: TGTGCCAGCTCACCCCGGGACAGGGGAAACATTCAGTACTTC.

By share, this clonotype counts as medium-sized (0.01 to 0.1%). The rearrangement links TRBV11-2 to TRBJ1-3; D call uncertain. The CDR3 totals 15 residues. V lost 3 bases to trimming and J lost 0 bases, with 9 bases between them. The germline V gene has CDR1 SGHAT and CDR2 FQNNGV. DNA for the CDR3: TGTGCCAGCAGCTTGGAAGGTAGCTCTGGAAACACCATATATTTT. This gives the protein CASSLEGSSGNTIYF.

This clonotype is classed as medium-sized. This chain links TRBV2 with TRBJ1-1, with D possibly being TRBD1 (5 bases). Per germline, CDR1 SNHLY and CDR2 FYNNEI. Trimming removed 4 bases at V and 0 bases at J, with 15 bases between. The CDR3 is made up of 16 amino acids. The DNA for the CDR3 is TGTGCCAGCAGTGCTCAGGGATTAGGGATGAACACTGAAGCTTTCTTT. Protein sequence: CASSAQGLGMNTEAFF.

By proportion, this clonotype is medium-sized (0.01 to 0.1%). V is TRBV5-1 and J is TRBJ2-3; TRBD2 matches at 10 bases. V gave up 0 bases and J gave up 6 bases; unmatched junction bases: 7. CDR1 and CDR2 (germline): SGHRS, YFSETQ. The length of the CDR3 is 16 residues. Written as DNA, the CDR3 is TGCGCCAGCAGCTTGGTACTAGCGGGAAACGACGATACGCAGTATTTT. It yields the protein CASSLVLAGNDDTQYF. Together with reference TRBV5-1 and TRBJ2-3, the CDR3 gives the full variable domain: KAGVTQTPRYLIKTRGQQVTLSCSPISGHRSVSWYQQTPGQGLQFLFEYFSETQRNKGNFPGRFSGRQFSNSRSEMNVSTLELGDSALYLCASSLVLAGNDDTQYFGPGTRLTVL.